This TCR beta chain was profiled in a study of T cell responses to AZD1222 COVID-19 vaccine (dated by TCRdb to about 2021). For the study in its entirety: TCR sequencing was performed for about 250 trial participants, of whom some 200 were given two doses of AZD1222 and 26 were given two doses of MenACWY control vaccine. Trial participants were enrolled by age into subgroups of 18-55, 56-69 and 70-plus years, and around 150, 28 and 57 TCR-sequenced participants, respectively, were included in these subgroups. Broad study findings and their caveats: Reportedly, close to half of the unique spike-specific TCRs recognized epitopes lying outside the regions that are mutated in the B.1.351 and B.1.1.7 variants. Only five to seven AZD1222 recipients were SARS-CoV-2 seropositive at baseline, limiting conclusions about previously exposed vaccinees. No day 14 peak-response samples were available, so repertoires were characterized only after the peak T cell response. After two AZD1222 doses, both the breadth and the depth of spike-specific TCRs were significantly higher than at day 0 and than in MenACWY recipients. The 56-69-year group was small, and its depth increase did not reach significance, likely because of low power. CD4 TCRs associated with the vaccine covered the entire spike protein, and the dominant responses were in regions 160-218 and 743-854. Most participants were white British and females outnumbered males, and the authors suggested that clonal diversity may have been underestimated.

Points on this clone: The antigen this receptor binds is unknown. One base away there is no much larger clone; base qualities are not given.

The CDR3 regions of human TCRbeta chains were analyzed by immunosequencing. Per the original workflow: TCRs in the repertoires were compared against a reference library of SARS-CoV-2-specific TCRs that had been generated with the MIRA antigen-specificity platform. Breadth was defined as the fraction of unique TCRs that were SARS-CoV-2-associated, and depth was defined as the fraction of total T cells that were SARS-CoV-2-associated. Using the MIRA data, each spike-specific TCR was assigned both to the spike region to which the TCR was reactive and to a CD4 or CD8 class. Log10-transformed breadth and depth values were compared by one-way ANOVA with Sidak's multiple comparisons tests. What TCRdb holds here is the immuneACCESS table cut down to in-frame rearrangements. Part of the clones is not present; checked against another copy, under half of the missing clones reflect an unresolved V gene, and the others are unexplained. The V and J calls and clone size are taken from that table; D and trimming were inferred from the DNA. This sample gives 50,000 to 60,000 clones in total; approximately 80% of them show up just once. The ten top clones hold approximately 5% of the sample.

Taken with the paper, the label for time point translates to: about 28 days (+/-7) after the second vaccine dose. AZD1222 recipients with second doses at about 4 weeks or about 12 weeks were pooled, because spike-specific TCR depth and breadth did not differ between schedules. Vaccinee samples were obtained from the UK trials COV001 and COV002, which included a single-blind randomized controlled phase 2/3 trial of AZD1222 (ChAdOx1 nCoV-19) in healthy adults. Trial participant PBMC samples were collected at day 0 and day 28 after the second dose for TCRbeta chain sequencing. V is pruned by 7 bases and J by 1 base, leaving 4 bases of the junction without a gene match. Spanning cysteine to phenylalanine, the CDR3 consists of 14 amino acids. Only the CDR3 region is kept as DNA, spanning 42 bases read in frame from base 1. The CDR1 and CDR2 encoded by the germline V gene are MDHEN and SYDVKM.

The chain employs TRBV28 and TRBJ1-1, with 9 bases matching TRBD1. This specimen was peripheral blood, taken 28 days after the second AZD1222 dose. The receptor comes from an adult who received the AZD1222 COVID-19 vaccine. At the DNA level, the sequence is TGTGCCAGCACCATGACAGGGGGGAACACTGAAGCTTTCTTT. Its protein reads: CASTMTGGNTEAFF.